This T cell receptor beta chain is from a study of shared clonotypes between healthy human individuals. Study-wide background: Researchers assigned three CD4 naive, three CD4 memory, two CD8 naive and one CD8 memory plate to each donor.

This table comes from immunoSEQ multiplex PCR, and its TCRdb copy is limited to in-frame clones, with some not included. This sample has around 2,000,000 clones, with about 93% found just once. Naivety among CD8 cells was defined by CD45RO negativity and positive CCR7 selection, thereby excluding terminally differentiated effector memory CD45RA+ cells. The donor cohort consisted entirely of Caucasian adults residing in Nashville, Tennessee. CDR1 MDHEN and CDR2 SYDVKM come from the germline V gene. The CDR3 has 15 residues. The V and J ends lost 7 bases and 3 bases respectively, with 16 bases between them.

Sequencing was carried out using naive CD8+ T cells from PBMCs. The J gene is TRBJ1-5, the V gene TRBV28; a weak D match, TRBD1 (5 bases). This clonotype originated in a man between 18 and 29 years old in good health. Some clones in this sample may be carry-over from other donors' samples. The CDR3 DNA is TGTGCCAGCAAACCCTGGGGGGAGCCCAATCAGCCCCAGCATTTT. It is translated as CASKPWGEPNQPQHF.